The clone carrying this T cell receptor (beta chain) was seen a handful of times. Its antigen is as yet unknown. The sample belongs to a study of T-cell memory formation after mild COVID-19. At the level of the study: Across donors, TCR clusters were largely donor specific.

Study outcomes and limitations: Cross-reactive memory seemingly joined, as some responding clones were found in pre-infection memory.

TCRdb reanalysed the 5' RACE reads using MiXCR and keeps one entry per CDR3 protein. The sample has more than 400,000 distinct CDR3 sequences, around a sixth seen once. Sequenced material: PBMCs or a T cell subset sorted from them (not recorded which). The sequence was collected from an adult woman who had mild COVID-19 (a few samples of this study predate the infection). Cell type and time point are not known.

CDR3 loop: CASSLDPGGNQPQHF. As DNA, the CDR3 is TGTGCCAGCAGTTTAGACCCAGGGGGCAATCAGCCCCAGCATTTT. The chain links TRBV12-3 or TRBV12-4 to TRBJ1-5, with a tentative D call TRBD1 (6 bases). Trimming took 1 base from V and 2 from J, leaving 9 bases between them. CDR3 length: 15 amino acids.